The 17 T cell receptor beta chains reported below all come from one sample, sequenced in a study of vaccination and CD4 T cells after COVID-19. The sample's treatment: roughly 11-day PBMC culture with coronavirus spike peptide pools or control peptides (ViraFEST assay). Their antigens remain unidentified. Sequence data for DNA of cultured CD4+ T cells were generated by the Oncomine TCR Beta short-read assay. One entry per CDR3 protein, called by TCRdb with MiXCR from the PCR reads. The sample records about 15,000 distinct CDR3 sequences, approximately 30% being singletons. Sample: CD4+ T cells from blood, cultured in vitro, taken after SARS-CoV-2 vaccination. These receptor sequences come from a human donor who had recovered from COVID-19.

This chain links TRBV7-2 with TRBJ2-7; 14 bases match TRBD2. Trimming cost V 0 bases and J 2 bases; bases outside gene matches: 24. Germline V lookup: CDR1 SGHTA, CDR2 FQGNSA. CDR3 length: 24 amino acids. CDR3 region: CASSLAERDSHKSRTSGRPYEQYF. The CDR3 DNA reads as TGTGCCAGCAGCTTAGCGGAGCGGGACTCTCATAAGTCCAGGACTAGCGGGAGGCCCTACGAGCAGTACTTC.

This chain joins TRBV7-3 and TRBJ1-1, with D uncertain. The ends were cut back, 0 bases at V and 4 bases at J, with 6 bases in the middle. Germline V gene data show CDR1 as SGHTA and CDR2 as FQGTGA. The CDR3 runs to 13 residues. CDR3 protein: CASSLTRSTEAFF. CDR3 in DNA: TGTGCCAGCAGCTTAACAAGGTCCACTGAAGCTTTCTTT.

The DNA of the CDR3 is TGTGCCATCAGTGAGCCGGGGACAGGGAGCTCCTACGAGCAGTACTTC. As protein: CAISEPGTGSSYEQYF. The V and J genes are TRBV10-3 and TRBJ2-7, with 9 nucleotides matching TRBD1. The germline V gene encodes CDR1 ENHRY and CDR2 SYGVKD. The CDR3 consists of 16 residues. The trim removed 2 bases at V and 0 bases at J, leaving 5 bases unmatched.

This clonotype was seen only a few times. The chain combines TRBV6-5 with TRBJ1-2; 9 nucleotides line up with TRBD1. V dropped 2 bases and J dropped 11; count of bases not matched to a gene: 9. Germline CDR1 MNHEY, CDR2 SVGAGI. The CDR3 length is 14 residues. DNA for the CDR3: TGTGCCAGCAGTTACGGGACAGGGAGGGTCGGTTACACCTTC. Protein product: CASSYGTGRVGYTF.

This chain links TRBV7-3 with TRBJ1-1; D is unclear. The V gene's germline CDR1 is SGHTA and CDR2 FQGTGA. Trimming took 3 bases from V and 1 from J, leaving 6 bases between them. The CDR3 totals 13 residues. DNA for the CDR3: TGTGCCAGCAGCTTTCAAGGGAACACTGAAGCTTTCTTT. Translated, it gives CASSFQGNTEAFF.

V and J are TRBV20-1 and TRBJ1-5; possible D gene TRBD1, 5 bases. The V gene lost 3 bases and the J gene lost 3 bases, with 12 bases spanning the gap. Looked up from germline, CDR1 is DFQATT and CDR2 is SNEGSKA (reference sequence). The CDR3 is 14 residues long. This CDR3 is CSASWKGYNQPQHF. As DNA, the CDR3 is TGCAGTGCTAGTTGGAAGGGGTACAATCAGCCCCAGCATTTT.

This chain links TRBV14 with TRBJ2-5; 9 nucleotides agree with TRBD2. V shed 4 bases, J shed 4 bases, and the junction held 7 bases outside the gene matches. This CDR3 is 15 amino acids long. The germline CDR1 and CDR2 sequences are SGHDN and FVKESK. The CDR3 loop reads CASSRRGGGGETQYF. CDR3 sequence (DNA): TGTGCCAGCAGCCGACGCGGGGGGGGCGGAGAGACCCAGTACTTC. Full variable domain (outside the CDR3, taken from reference TRBV14 and TRBJ2-5): EAGVTQFPSHSVIEKGQTVTLRCDPISGHDNLYWYRRVMGKEIKFLLHFVKESKQDESGMPNNRFLAERTGGTYSTLKVQPAELEDSGVYFCASSRRGGGGETQYFGPGTRLLVL.

V and J are TRBV6-2 or TRBV6-3 and TRBJ2-1; D remains unclear. This CDR3 is 11 amino acids long. Per germline, CDR1 MNHEY and CDR2 SVGEGT. Deletions cut 10 bases from V and 5 bases from J, with 9 bases between. The CDR3 here is CAITNHNEQFF. The CDR3 bases are TGTGCCATCACCAACCACAATGAGCAGTTCTTC.

The gene calls are TRBV6-1 and TRBJ2-1; no clear D. The V end lost 5 bases, the J end lost 10 bases, and 24 bases lay between the germline ends. Germline loops: CDR1 MNHNS, CDR2 SASEGT. There are 16 residues in the CDR3. The CDR3 spells CASSRLGPTAKQEQFF. The DNA for the CDR3 is TGTGCCAGCAGTCGTCTCGGACCCACCGCCAAGCAGGAGCAGTTCTTC.

V gene TRBV12-3 or TRBV12-4 combines with J gene TRBJ1-2; 7 bases agree with TRBD1. V trimming: 7 bases; J trimming: 4 bases; junction bases outside the gene matches: 12. The CDR3 is 15 amino acids. CDR3 amino acids: CASTRRTQGFYGYTF. The DNA of the CDR3 is TGTGCCAGCACCCGAAGAACACAGGGGTTCTATGGCTACACCTTC.

The chain links TRBV6-2 or TRBV6-3 to TRBJ2-5; 13 nucleotides match TRBD2. The J segment lost 5 bases and the V segment lost 6 bases, leaving 12 bases of the junction unmatched. The CDR3 covers 17 residues. Germline CDR1 reads MNHEY; CDR2 reads SVGEGT. The CDR3 nucleotides are TGTGCCAGCAGCTCGGGACTAGCGGGGTGGGGATTGGAGACCCAGTACTTC. Translating gives CASSSGLAGWGLETQYF.

This clonotype was observed a few times. CDR3 sequence: CASSPRTIDYGYTF. CDR3 DNA: TGTGCCAGCAGTCCCAGGACCATTGACTATGGCTACACCTTC. The chain has TRBV6-1 and TRBJ1-2, with D unclear. V lost 5 bases to trimming and J lost 3 bases, with 13 bases between them. This CDR3 region has 14 residues. Germline CDR1 MNHNS, CDR2 SASEGT.

Judged by abundance, this clonotype is medium-sized. V and J are TRBV20-1 and TRBJ2-5; perhaps D is TRBD1 or TRBD2 (6 bases each). Germline V lookup: CDR1 DFQATT, CDR2 SNEGSKA (reference sequence). The ends were cut back, 2 bases at V and 5 bases at J, with 15 bases in the middle. This CDR3 has 14 amino acids. In DNA, the CDR3 is TGCAGTGCTAGACGAGGAGGGGGGCGGGAGACCCAGTACTTC. It specifies CSARRGGGRETQYF.

The chain links TRBV15 to TRBJ2-6; D remains unclear. Germline lookup yields CDR1 LNHNV and CDR2 YYDKDF (reference sequence). Trimming removed 1 base from V and 0 bases from J, with 7 bases in between. The CDR3 sequence is 16 residues long. In DNA form, the CDR3 reads TGTGCCACCAGCAGAGGGACGACCTCTGGGGCCAACGTCCTGACTTTC. Translation: CATSRGTTSGANVLTF.

The rearrangement links TRBV4-3 to TRBJ2-1; 10 bases fit TRBD2. V gave up 4 bases and J gave up 0 bases; unmatched junction bases: 9. The CDR3 sequence is 18 residues long. From germline, CDR1 is LGHNA and CDR2 YSLEER. CDR3 sequence reads: CASSRMIAGGNSYNEQFF. The CDR3 bases are TGCGCCAGCAGCCGGATGATAGCGGGAGGTAACTCCTACAATGAGCAGTTCTTC.

This clonotype was counted between two and nine times. This chain connects TRBV28 to TRBJ1-3, with a weak D call TRBD1 (6 bases). The germline V and J ends were trimmed by 5 bases and 4 bases, with 12 bases remaining between them. This CDR3 is 14 amino acids long. Germline V CDR1 and CDR2: MDHEN, SYDVKM. The CDR3 spells CASSTGGAGNTIYF. CDR3 DNA sequence: TGTGCCAGCAGTACCGGGGGGGCCGGAAACACCATATATTTT.

This chain links TRBV6-5 with TRBJ2-3; the match to TRBD2 covers 9 bases. The germline V gene has CDR1 MNHEY and CDR2 SVGAGI. V gave up 4 bases and J gave up 0 bases; unmatched junction bases: 8. The CDR3 totals 17 residues. The CDR3 protein is CASSWRSGRFSTDTQYF. The CDR3 DNA reads as TGTGCCAGCAGTTGGAGAAGCGGGAGGTTCAGCACAGATACGCAGTATTTT.